One and the same sample provided the 17 T cell receptor beta chains below, sequenced in a study of blood T cell repertoires in COVID-19. This table comes from immunoSEQ multiplex PCR, and its TCRdb copy is limited to in-frame clones, with some not included. Of about 370,000 clones in the sample, roughly 90% are singletons; the top ten hold approximately 3%. The sequenced sample consisted of peripheral blood. The receptors come from a woman in her twenties or thirties with COVID-19, enrolled during active disease.

J is TRBJ2-5 and V is TRBV7-2; D gene unclear. The CDR3 contains 16 residues. The V end was cut by 0 bases, the J end by 0 bases, with 11 bases between. Germline CDR1 is SGHTA and CDR2 is FQGNSA. CDR3 coding DNA: TGTGCCAGCAGCTTAGCGCACACAGTTTACCAAGAGACCCAGTACTTC. Protein: CASSLAHTVYQETQYF.

The chain is built from TRBV29-1 and TRBJ1-4, with a tentative D call TRBD1 (5 bases). CDR3 length: 16 residues. Looked up from germline, CDR1 is SQVTM and CDR2 is ANQGSEA. V was shortened by 7 bases and J by 2 bases, with 20 bases between the two germline ends. CDR3 amino acids: CSARGTTGPTNEKLFF. The CDR3 DNA sequence: TGCAGCGCCCGGGGGACCACAGGACCCACTAATGAAAAACTGTTTTTT.

The V and J genes are TRBV11-2 and TRBJ2-7; a possible D gene is TRBD2 (5 bases). The length of the CDR3 is 13 residues. V was clipped by 1 base and J by 4 bases, with 8 bases between them. Germline V gene lookup returns CDR1 SGHAT and CDR2 FQNNGV. The chain's CDR3 is CASSLVGGYEQYV. The CDR3, as DNA: TGTGCCAGCAGCTTAGTGGGCGGGTACGAGCAGTACGTC.

In regard to this clone: In the same sample, other DNA sequences code for this CDR3. V usage is TRBV11-3 and J usage is TRBJ1-1; 8 bases map to TRBD1. With V trimmed by 5 bases and J by 0 bases, 2 bases remained unmatched. Germline V gives CDR1 SGHNT, CDR2 YENEEA. There are 14 residues in the CDR3. CDR3: CASSRQGLNTEAFF. CDR3 DNA: TGTGCCAGCAGCCGACAGGGGCTGAACACTGAAGCTTTCTTT.

The chain carries TRBV7-9 and TRBJ2-7, with 7 nucleotides matching TRBD1. CDR1 is SEHNR and CDR2 is FQNEAQ in the germline V gene (reference sequence). V lost 3 bases to trimming and J lost 1 base; unmatched junction nucleotides: 6. The CDR3 covers 15 residues. CDR3 DNA sequence: TGTGCCAGCAGCTTCGGGACAGCTAATTCCTACGAGCAGTACTTC. Its translation: CASSFGTANSYEQYF.

The chain joins TRBV10-1 to TRBJ2-5; D is ambiguous. The CDR3 is 17 amino acids. The germline gives CDR1 WNHNN, CDR2 SYGVQD (reference sequence). Trimming removed 7 bases from V and 3 bases from J, with 24 bases in between. In DNA, the CDR3 is TGCGCCAGCATCCCCGTCCCCCGAGAGGAGAGAAAAGAGACCCAGTACTTC. It encodes CASIPVPREERKETQYF.

This clone was seen only a few times. This chain joins TRBV20-1 and TRBJ2-1; possibly TRBD1 for D (5 bases). The CDR3 runs 13 residues. Trimming stripped 3 bases from V and 5 bases from J, with 11 bases between. Looked up from germline, CDR1 is DFQATT and CDR2 is SNEGSKA (reference sequence). CDR3 in amino acids: CSASVAGHNEQFF. Written as DNA, the CDR3 is TGCAGTGCTAGTGTGGCAGGGCACAATGAGCAGTTCTTC.

This clone was seen a single time. The chain has TRBV6-2 or TRBV6-3 and TRBJ2-5, with D possibly matching TRBD1 (9 bases). The germline gives CDR1 MNHEY, CDR2 SVGEGT. This CDR3 region has 15 residues. The V end lost 4 bases, the J end lost 5 bases, and 17 bases lay between the germline ends. The CDR3 nucleotides read TGTGCCAGCAGTTCGGGACTAGGGACAGGGGAGACCCAGTACTTC. As protein: CASSSGLGTGETQYF.

The chain recombines TRBV18 with TRBJ1-2, with unresolved D. The CDR3 has 16 amino acids. Germline values: CDR1 KGHSH, CDR2 LQKENI. Between the trimmed V and J ends, which lost 2 bases and 4 bases, there was a span of 17 bases. The CDR3 is CASSPKYPPISYGYTF. In DNA form, the CDR3 reads TGTGCCAGCTCACCAAAGTACCCCCCCATCAGCTATGGCTACACCTTC.

The chain carries TRBV6-6 and TRBJ2-7; 8 bases align to TRBD1. The V segment lost 0 bases and the J segment 5 bases; nucleotides outside the gene matches: 9. CDR1 is MNHNY and CDR2 is SVGAGI in the germline V gene (reference sequence). The CDR3 consists of 16 residues. CDR3 region: CASSYSLAQGANEQYF. The DNA for the CDR3 is TGTGCCAGCAGTTACTCTTTGGCGCAGGGGGCAAACGAGCAGTACTTC.

The V gene is TRBV11-3, the J gene TRBJ2-5, with TRBD2 identical over 8 bases. With V trimmed by 7 bases and J by 5 bases, 9 bases remained unmatched. This CDR3 is built from 14 residues. Germline assignment: CDR1 SGHNT and CDR2 YENEEA. The CDR3 here is CASMRGARGETQYF. In nucleotides, the CDR3 is TGTGCCAGCATGCGGGGGGCCCGGGGGGAGACCCAGTACTTC.

The chain is built from TRBV29-1 and TRBJ2-3; perhaps TRBD2 as D (7 bases). In germline, CDR1 is SQVTM, CDR2 ANQGSEA. Trimming pared 2 bases from V and 4 bases from J, leaving 19 bases between. This CDR3 has 16 residues. CDR3 residues: CSVEIFTGRGADTQYF. As DNA, the CDR3 is TGCAGCGTTGAAATCTTTACAGGGAGGGGTGCAGATACGCAGTATTTT.

Here the CDR3 reads CAISESTGISYTF. The CDR3 nucleotides are TGTGCCATCAGTGAATCCACAGGTATAAGTTACACCTTC. The chain has TRBV10-3 and TRBJ1-2, with TRBD1 as a possible D gene (5 bases). Per the germline V gene, CDR1 is ENHRY and CDR2 is SYGVKD. This CDR3 is 13 amino acids long. V was pared by 3 bases and J by 11 bases, with 16 bases between.

The V gene is TRBV5-6, the J gene TRBJ2-6, with D possibly TRBD1 on 5 matching bases. The CDR3 runs 19 residues. Deletions cut 0 bases from V and 2 bases from J, with 18 bases between. Germline CDR1 and CDR2: SGHDT and YYEEEE. The CDR3 DNA follows: TGTGCCAGCAGCTTGGGCCCCGCAGGGTATGGGGCTGGGGCCAACGTCCTGACTTTC. Translating gives CASSLGPAGYGAGANVLTF.

This chain uses TRBV6-4 with TRBJ2-3, with 11 bases fitting TRBD2. V lost 0 bases to trimming and J lost 5 bases; unmatched junction nucleotides: 4. The CDR3 length is 16 residues. Germline CDR1 and CDR2: MRHNA and SNTAGT. The CDR3 spells CASSDSASGGRDTQYF. As DNA, the CDR3 is TGTGCCAGCAGTGACTCCGCTAGCGGGGGGCGAGATACGCAGTATTTT.

This sequence joins TRBV19 and TRBJ1-2, with D perhaps matching TRBD1 (5 bases). The CDR3 spans 17 residues. The germline CDR1 and CDR2 sequences are LNHDA and SQIVND (reference sequence). Trimming cost V 5 bases and J 0 bases, with 19 bases left between them. CDR3 amino acids: CASSLYSQGRPNYGYTF. The CDR3 DNA is TGTGCCAGTAGTCTCTACTCCCAGGGCAGGCCTAACTATGGCTACACCTTC.

The V call is TRBV6-6, the J call TRBJ1-1; tentative D call: TRBD1 (5 bases). The CDR3 has 15 residues. Germline CDR1 reads MNHNY; CDR2 reads SVGAGI (reference sequence). Trimming left V 2 bases short and J 4 bases short, with 14 bases between. CDR3 in DNA: TGTGCCAGCAGTTACGGTAAACCCGGGGGCACTGAAGCTTTCTTT. Translating it yields CASSYGKPGGTEAFF.